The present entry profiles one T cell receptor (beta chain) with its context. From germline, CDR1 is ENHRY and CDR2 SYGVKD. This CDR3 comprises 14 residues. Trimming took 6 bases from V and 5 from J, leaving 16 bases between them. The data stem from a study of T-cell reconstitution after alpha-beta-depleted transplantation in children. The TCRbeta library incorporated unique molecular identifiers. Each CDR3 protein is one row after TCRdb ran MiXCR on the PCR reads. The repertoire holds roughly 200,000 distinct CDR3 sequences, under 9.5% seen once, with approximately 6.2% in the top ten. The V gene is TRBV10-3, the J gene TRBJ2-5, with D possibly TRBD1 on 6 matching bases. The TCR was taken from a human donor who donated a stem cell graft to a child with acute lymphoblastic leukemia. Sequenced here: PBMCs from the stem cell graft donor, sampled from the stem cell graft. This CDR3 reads CAIRINSGDETQYF. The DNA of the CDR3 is TGTGCCATCAGAATAAACTCAGGGGACGAGACCCAGTACTTC.